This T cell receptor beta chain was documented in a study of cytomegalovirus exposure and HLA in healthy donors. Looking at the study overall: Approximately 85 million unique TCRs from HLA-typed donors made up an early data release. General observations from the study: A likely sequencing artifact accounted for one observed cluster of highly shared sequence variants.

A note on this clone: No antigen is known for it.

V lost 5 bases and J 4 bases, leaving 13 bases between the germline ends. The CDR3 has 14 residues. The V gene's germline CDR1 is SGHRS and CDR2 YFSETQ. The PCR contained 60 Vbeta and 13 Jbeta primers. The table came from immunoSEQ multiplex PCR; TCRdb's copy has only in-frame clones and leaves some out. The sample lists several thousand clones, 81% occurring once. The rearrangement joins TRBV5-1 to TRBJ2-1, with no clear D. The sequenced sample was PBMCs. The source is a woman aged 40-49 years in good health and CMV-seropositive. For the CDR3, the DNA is TGCGCCAGCAGGGAGAAAGCCCTATACAATGAGCAGTTCTTC. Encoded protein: CASREKALYNEQFF.